This entry is about one TCR beta chain. The data stem from a study of OX40 agonist ivuxolimab in advanced cancers. V shed 0 bases and J 0 bases; nucleotides not matched to a gene: 8. CDR1 and CDR2 (germline): ENHRY, SYGVKD. The CDR3 is 18 residues long. Collection of blood occurred at baseline, at cycle 4 day 1, and at cycle 7 day 1. TCRdb's copy holds only in-frame clones and misses some; the assay was immunoSEQ multiplex PCR. The sample yields approximately 87,000 clones, around 91% seen once. The J gene is TRBJ1-1, the V gene TRBV10-3; 9 nucleotides align to TRBD1. This receptor was identified in an adult with an advanced solid tumor such as melanoma, head and neck, liver or kidney cancer. The sequences come from CD4+ or CD8+ T cells sorted from blood, collected in a trial of the OX40 agonist ivuxolimab. The CDR3 region is CAISESAFDRGMNTEAFF. The CDR3, as DNA: TGTGCCATCAGTGAGTCAGCGTTTGACAGGGGGATGAACACTGAAGCTTTCTTT.